This T cell receptor beta chain was captured in a study of blood T cell repertoires in COVID-19. Overall study context: Researchers got acute and convalescent COVID-19 samples from the United States, Italy and Spain. The cDNA or gDNA used as material had been derived from T cells, B-cell-depleted T cells, or PBMCs.

Libraries were prepared by immunoSEQ multiplex PCR; TCRdb keeps only in-frame clonotypes and omits some of them. Of about 250,000 clones in the sample, around nine tenths were seen once. Germline-derived CDR1 and CDR2 are MRHNA and SNTAGT. CDR3 length: 16 amino acids. After removal of 6 bases from V and 5 bases from J, the junction contained 13 bases not matched to a gene. The source is a woman aged 55-69 years who had recovered from COVID-19. Specimen: peripheral blood. The chain has TRBV6-4 and TRBJ2-1; 7 bases map to TRBD1. DNA for the CDR3: TGTGCCAGCAGGGAGCCCAGGGGGTGCCTAGACAATGAGCAGTTCTTC. Translated, it gives CASREPRGCLDNEQFF.